This T cell receptor beta chain was obtained from a study of T cells in Graves' hyperthyroidism and ophthalmopathy. No progression to ophthalmopathy during 18 months of follow-up defined stable disease. Clinical symptoms, serum thyroxine and TRAb, thyroid ultrasound and orbital computed tomography together formed the diagnostic basis. The CDR3 runs to 17 residues. J was trimmed by 0 bases and V by 1 base; bases with no gene match: 10. Germline CDR1 reads GTSNPN; CDR2 reads SVGIG (reference sequence). This clonotype was detected a few times. Template material for amplifying TCR beta CDR3 regions consisted of RNA transcripts. The HTBI set primed first-round TCR CDR3 RT-PCR. TCRdb passed the multiplex PCR reads through MiXCR, listing each CDR3 protein once. This sample has about 400,000 distinct CDR3 sequences, with 15% found just once.

This TCR was recovered from a woman aged 25 to 39 with Graves' hyperthyroidism. Source material: blood. This rearrangement joins TRBV30 to TRBJ1-1, with TRBD1 matching over 8 bases. The CDR3: CAWSGTGSPYMNTEAFF. CDR3 bases: TGTGCCTGGAGTGGGACAGGGAGCCCCTATATGAACACTGAAGCTTTCTTT.